The sequence of this T cell receptor beta chain was determined in a study of cytomegalovirus exposure and HLA in healthy donors. A remark on this clone: The antigen is unknown.

This CDR3 comprises 18 residues. Germline loops: CDR1 SGHRS, CDR2 YFSETQ. Trimming shortened V by 0 bases and J by 5 bases, and 18 bases separated the two germline ends. Use of 60 Vbeta and 13 Jbeta primers characterized the PCR. The method was immunoSEQ multiplex PCR; TCRdb's version includes in-frame clones alone and lacks a portion of them. Counted here are 170,000 or so clones, 75% to 85% occurring once; the ten biggest clones make up under 0.8%. Whole-study findings and limits: Several top significant clusters appeared, in a later analysis, to be linked to common viral pathogens.

This TCR came from a boy aged 5 to 17 in good health and CMV-seronegative. V usage is TRBV5-1 and J usage is TRBJ1-6; D is ambiguous. Material for sequencing was PBMCs. The CDR3 region has the DNA TGCGCCAGCAGCTTGGATGGGAGGGTAGTTTGGGATAATTCACCCCTCCACTTT. Its translation: CASSLDGRVVWDNSPLHF.